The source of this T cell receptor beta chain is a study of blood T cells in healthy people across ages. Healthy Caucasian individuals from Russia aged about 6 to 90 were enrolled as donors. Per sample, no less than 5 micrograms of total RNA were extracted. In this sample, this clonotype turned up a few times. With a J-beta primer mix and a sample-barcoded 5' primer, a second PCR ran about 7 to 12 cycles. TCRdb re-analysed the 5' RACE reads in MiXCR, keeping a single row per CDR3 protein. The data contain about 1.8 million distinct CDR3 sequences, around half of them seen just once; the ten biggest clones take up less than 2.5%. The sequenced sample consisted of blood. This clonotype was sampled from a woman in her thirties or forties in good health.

CDR3 sequence (DNA): TGTGCCAGCAGCCAAGACACTAGCGGTTACAATGAGCAGTTCTTC. It yields the protein CASSQDTSGYNEQFF. V is TRBV4-2 and J is TRBJ2-1; 8 nucleotides match TRBD2. With 0 bases clipped from V and 4 bases from J, the junction kept 2 bases outside the gene matches. The CDR3 contains 15 residues. In germline, CDR1 is LGHNA, CDR2 YNFKEQ.